The sequence of this T cell receptor (beta chain) was determined in a study of control samples from healthy donors and cancer patients. The repertoire was sequenced with immunoSEQ multiplex PCR; TCRdb's copy has only in-frame clones and lacks some. Among approximately 140,000 clones, roughly 92% were seen once, and the ten largest hold approximately 10%. Germline V gene data show CDR1 as MNHEY and CDR2 as SVGAGI. J gave up 5 bases and V 7 bases, and 8 bases lay outside the gene matches. The CDR3 length is 14 residues. The specimen was blood. The source is a man aged 25 to 40 in good health. This chain joins TRBV6-5 and TRBJ2-7, with 10 positions matching TRBD1. CDR3 sequence reads: CASTPGTGEDEQYF. DNA for the CDR3: TGTGCCAGCACTCCCGGGACAGGGGAGGACGAGCAGTACTTC.